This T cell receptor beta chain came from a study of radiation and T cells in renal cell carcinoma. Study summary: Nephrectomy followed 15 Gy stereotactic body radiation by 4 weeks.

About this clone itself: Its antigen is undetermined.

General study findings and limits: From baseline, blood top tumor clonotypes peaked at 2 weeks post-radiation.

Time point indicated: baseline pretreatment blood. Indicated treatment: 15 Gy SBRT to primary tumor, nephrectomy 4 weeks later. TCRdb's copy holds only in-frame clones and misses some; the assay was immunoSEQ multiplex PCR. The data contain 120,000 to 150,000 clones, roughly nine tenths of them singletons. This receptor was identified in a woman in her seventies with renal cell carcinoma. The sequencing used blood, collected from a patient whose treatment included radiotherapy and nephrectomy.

This CDR3 reads CASSPRRLAGGTNEQFF. Here the CDR3 DNA reads TGTGCCAGCAGCCCTCGCCGACTAGCGGGGGGCACCAATGAGCAGTTCTTC. This chain uses TRBV14 with TRBJ2-1, with 13 positions matching TRBD2. Germline V gives CDR1 SGHDN, CDR2 FVKESK. V trimming: 4 bases; J trimming: 6 bases; junction bases outside the gene matches: 9. The CDR3 covers 17 residues. Filled out from reference TRBV14 and TRBJ2-1, the complete variable domain reads EAGVTQFPSHSVIEKGQTVTLRCDPISGHDNLYWYRRVMGKEIKFLLHFVKESKQDESGMPNNRFLAERTGGTYSTLKVQPAELEDSGVYFCASSPRRLAGGTNEQFFGPGTRLTVL.